This T cell receptor (beta chain) originates from a study of cytomegalovirus exposure and HLA in healthy donors. Researchers ran the PCR with 60 Vbeta and 13 Jbeta primers. Some clones are missing from TCRdb's copy, which holds only in-frame ones; the method was immunoSEQ multiplex PCR. The repertoire holds some 200,000 clones, with roughly 84% as singletons. Material: PBMCs. This receptor was identified in a girl aged 10-17 years in good health and CMV-seronegative.

As DNA, the CDR3 is TGCGCCAGCAGCTTCGACAGGGATGGCTACACCTTC. Amino acid sequence: CASSFDRDGYTF. The chain recombines TRBV5-1 with TRBJ1-2; 7 nucleotides agree with TRBD1. Germline V gene lookup returns CDR1 SGHRS and CDR2 YFSETQ. The V gene end was trimmed by 2 bases and the J gene end by 6 bases; junction bases not matched to a gene: 1. The CDR3 is 12 amino acids.